This T cell receptor (beta chain) was identified during a study of blood T cell repertoires in COVID-19. This clone was counted once. The junction differs from germline at one of its ends, possibly a read error. From germline, CDR1 is SEHNR and CDR2 FQNEAQ (reference sequence). CDR3 length equals 14 residues. Profiled with immunoSEQ multiplex PCR; TCRdb holds only in-frame clones, not every one. The sample has fewer than 250,000 clones, 82% seen once. This TCR was recovered from a woman aged 60-75 years with COVID-19, enrolled during active disease. The chain has TRBV7-9 and TRBJ2-1; TRBD2 agrees at 8 bases. The sequenced material came from peripheral blood. DNA of the CDR3: TGTGCCAGCAGCCTAGCGGGCGCCTACAATGAGCAGTTCTTC. This translates into CASSLAGAYNEQFF.